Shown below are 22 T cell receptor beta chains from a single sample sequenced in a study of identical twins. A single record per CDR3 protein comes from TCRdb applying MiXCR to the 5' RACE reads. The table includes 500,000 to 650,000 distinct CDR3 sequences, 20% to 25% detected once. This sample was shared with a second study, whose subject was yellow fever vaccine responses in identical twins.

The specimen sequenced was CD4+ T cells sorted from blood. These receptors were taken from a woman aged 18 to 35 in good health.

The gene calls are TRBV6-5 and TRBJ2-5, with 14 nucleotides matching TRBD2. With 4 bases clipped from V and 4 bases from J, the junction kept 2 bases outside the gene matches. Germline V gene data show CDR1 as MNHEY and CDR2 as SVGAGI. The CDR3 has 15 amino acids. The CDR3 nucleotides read TGTGCCAGCAGTTCTGGACTAGCGGGAGGAGAGACCCAGTACTTC. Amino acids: CASSSGLAGGETQYF.

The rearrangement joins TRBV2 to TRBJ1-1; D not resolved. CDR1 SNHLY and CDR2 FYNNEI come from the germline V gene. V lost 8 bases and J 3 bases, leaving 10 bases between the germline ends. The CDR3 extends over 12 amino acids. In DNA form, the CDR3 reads TGTGCCAGCTTCCTGGGGTACACTGAAGCTTTCTTT. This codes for CASFLGYTEAFF.

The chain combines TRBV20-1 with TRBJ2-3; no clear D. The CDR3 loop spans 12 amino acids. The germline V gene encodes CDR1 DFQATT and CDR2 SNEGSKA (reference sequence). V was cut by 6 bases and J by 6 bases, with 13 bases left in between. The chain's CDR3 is CSALDVTDTQYF. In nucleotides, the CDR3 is TGCAGTGCCTTAGATGTCACCGATACGCAGTATTTT.

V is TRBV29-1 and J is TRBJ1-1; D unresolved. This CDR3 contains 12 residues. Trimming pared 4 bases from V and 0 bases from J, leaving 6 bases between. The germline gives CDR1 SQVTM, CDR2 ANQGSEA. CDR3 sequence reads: CSVGLMNTEAFF. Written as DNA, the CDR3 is TGCAGCGTTGGGTTGATGAACACTGAAGCTTTCTTT.

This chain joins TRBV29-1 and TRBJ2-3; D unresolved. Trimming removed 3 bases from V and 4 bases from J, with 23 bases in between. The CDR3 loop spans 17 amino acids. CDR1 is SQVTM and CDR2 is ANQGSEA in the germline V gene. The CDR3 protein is CSVDRRGQVTSPDTQYF. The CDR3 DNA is TGCAGCGTTGATCGTCGAGGTCAAGTAACAAGCCCAGATACGCAGTATTTT.

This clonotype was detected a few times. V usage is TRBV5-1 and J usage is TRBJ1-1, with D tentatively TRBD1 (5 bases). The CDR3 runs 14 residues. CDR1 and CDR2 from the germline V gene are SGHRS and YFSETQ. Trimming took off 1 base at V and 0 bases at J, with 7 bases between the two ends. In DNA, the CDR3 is TGCGCCAGCAGCTTGATGGGGGTGAACACTGAAGCTTTCTTT. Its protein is CASSLMGVNTEAFF.

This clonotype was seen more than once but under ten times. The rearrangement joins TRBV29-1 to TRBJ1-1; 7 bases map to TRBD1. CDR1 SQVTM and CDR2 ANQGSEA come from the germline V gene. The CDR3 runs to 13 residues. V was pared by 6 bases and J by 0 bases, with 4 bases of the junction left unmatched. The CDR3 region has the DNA TGCAGCGTATGGGACAGTTTGAACACTGAAGCTTTCTTT. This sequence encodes CSVWDSLNTEAFF.

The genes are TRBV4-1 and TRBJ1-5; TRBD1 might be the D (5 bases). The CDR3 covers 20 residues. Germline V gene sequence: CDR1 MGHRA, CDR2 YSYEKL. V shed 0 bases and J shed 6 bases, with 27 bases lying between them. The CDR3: CASSQDLWGEISPQGQPQHF. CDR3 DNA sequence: TGCGCCAGCAGCCAAGATTTATGGGGTGAAATCTCGCCGCAGGGTCAGCCCCAGCATTTT.

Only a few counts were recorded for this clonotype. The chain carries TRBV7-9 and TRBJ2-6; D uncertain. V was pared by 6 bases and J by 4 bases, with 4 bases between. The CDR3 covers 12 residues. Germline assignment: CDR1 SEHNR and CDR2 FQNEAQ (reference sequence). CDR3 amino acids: CASRSGANVLTF. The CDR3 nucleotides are TGTGCCAGCAGGAGCGGGGCCAACGTCCTGACTTTC. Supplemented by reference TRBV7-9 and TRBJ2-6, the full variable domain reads DTGVSQNPRHKITKRGQNVTFRCDPISEHNRLYWYRQTLGQGPEFLTYFQNEAQLEKSRLLSDRFSAERPKGSFSTLEIQRTEQGDSAMYLCASRSGANVLTFGAGSRLTVL.

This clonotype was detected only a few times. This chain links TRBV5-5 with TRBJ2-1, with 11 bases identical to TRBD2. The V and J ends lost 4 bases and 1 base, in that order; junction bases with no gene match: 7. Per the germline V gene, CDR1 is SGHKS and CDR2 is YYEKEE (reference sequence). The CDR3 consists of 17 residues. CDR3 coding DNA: TGTGCCAGCAGCACCAGGACTAGCGGGTTTTCCTACAATGAGCAGTTCTTC. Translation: CASSTRTSGFSYNEQFF.

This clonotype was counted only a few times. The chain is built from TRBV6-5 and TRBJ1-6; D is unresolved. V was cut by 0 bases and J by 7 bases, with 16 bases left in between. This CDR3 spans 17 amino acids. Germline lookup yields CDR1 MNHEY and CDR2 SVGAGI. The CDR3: CASSYSRPYQGNSPLHF. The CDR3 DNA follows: TGTGCCAGCAGTTACTCGAGGCCCTATCAAGGGAATTCACCCCTCCACTTT.

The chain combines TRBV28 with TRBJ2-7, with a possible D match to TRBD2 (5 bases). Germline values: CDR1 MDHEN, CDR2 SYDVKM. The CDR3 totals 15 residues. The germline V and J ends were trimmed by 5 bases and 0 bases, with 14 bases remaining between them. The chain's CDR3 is CASSAQDFSSYEQYF. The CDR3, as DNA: TGTGCCAGCAGTGCCCAGGACTTTTCCTCCTACGAGCAGTACTTC. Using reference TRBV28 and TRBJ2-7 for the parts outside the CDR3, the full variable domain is DVKVTQSSRYLVKRTGEKVFLECVQDMDHENMFWYRQDPGLGLRLIYFSYDVKMKEKGDIPEGYSVSREKKERFSLILESASTNQTSMYLCASSAQDFSSYEQYFGPGTRLTVT.

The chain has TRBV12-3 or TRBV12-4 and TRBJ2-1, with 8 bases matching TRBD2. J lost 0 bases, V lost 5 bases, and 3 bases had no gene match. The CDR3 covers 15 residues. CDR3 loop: CASSRSGTSYNEQFF. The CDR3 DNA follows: TGTGCCAGCAGTCGTAGCGGGACCTCCTACAATGAGCAGTTCTTC.

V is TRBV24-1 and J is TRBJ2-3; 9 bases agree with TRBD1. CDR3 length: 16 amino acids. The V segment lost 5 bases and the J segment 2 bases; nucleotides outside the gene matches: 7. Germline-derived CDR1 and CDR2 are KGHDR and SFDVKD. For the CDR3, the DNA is TGTGCCACCAGTGCCAGACAGGGGGGATTCACAGATACGCAGTATTTT. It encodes CATSARQGGFTDTQYF.

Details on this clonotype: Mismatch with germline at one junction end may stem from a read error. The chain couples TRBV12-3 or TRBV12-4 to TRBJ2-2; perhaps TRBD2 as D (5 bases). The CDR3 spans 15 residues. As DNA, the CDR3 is TGTGCCACCAGTCAGTCGGACTTTCACACCGGGGAGCTGTTTTTT. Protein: CATSQSDFHTGELFF.

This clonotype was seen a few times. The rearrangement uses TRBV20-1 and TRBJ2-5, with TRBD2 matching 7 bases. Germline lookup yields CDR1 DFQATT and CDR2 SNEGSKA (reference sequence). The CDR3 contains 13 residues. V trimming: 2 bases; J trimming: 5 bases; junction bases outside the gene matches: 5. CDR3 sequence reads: CSARKGLLETQYF. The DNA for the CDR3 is TGCAGTGCTAGAAAGGGACTACTCGAGACCCAGTACTTC.

In DNA, the CDR3 is TGTGCCAGCAGCTTCGGTGGCTTTTCGCAAGAGACCCAGTACTTC. This encodes CASSFGGFSQETQYF. V is TRBV11-2 and J is TRBJ2-5, with no clear D. The CDR3 totals 15 residues. V dropped 3 bases and J dropped 2 bases, with 13 bases sitting between them. In germline, CDR1 is SGHAT, CDR2 FQNNGV.

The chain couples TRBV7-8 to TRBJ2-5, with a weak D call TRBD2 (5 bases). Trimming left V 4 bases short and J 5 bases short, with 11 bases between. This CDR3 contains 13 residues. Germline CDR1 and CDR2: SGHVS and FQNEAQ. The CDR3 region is CASSSRTLETQYF. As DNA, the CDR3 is TGTGCCAGCAGCTCCAGGACTCTCGAGACCCAGTACTTC.

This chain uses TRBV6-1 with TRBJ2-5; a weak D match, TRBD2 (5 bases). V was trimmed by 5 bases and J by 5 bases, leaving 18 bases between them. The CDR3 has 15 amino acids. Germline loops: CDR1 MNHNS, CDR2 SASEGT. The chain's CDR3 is CASSPAHGVVETQYF. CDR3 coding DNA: TGTGCCAGCAGTCCGGCCCACGGGGTAGTGGAGACCCAGTACTTC.

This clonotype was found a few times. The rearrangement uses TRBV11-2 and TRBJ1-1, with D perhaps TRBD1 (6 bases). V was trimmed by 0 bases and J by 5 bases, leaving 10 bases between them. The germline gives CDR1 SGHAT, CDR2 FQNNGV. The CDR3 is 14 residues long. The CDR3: CASSLDPRGTEAFF. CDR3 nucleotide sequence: TGTGCCAGCAGCTTAGACCCTAGGGGGACTGAAGCTTTCTTT.

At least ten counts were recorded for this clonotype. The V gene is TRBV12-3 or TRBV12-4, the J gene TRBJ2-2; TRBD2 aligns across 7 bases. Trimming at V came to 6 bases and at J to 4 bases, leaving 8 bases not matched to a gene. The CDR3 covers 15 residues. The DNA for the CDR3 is TGTGCCAGCAGCCTACTAGCGTCGGGCACCGGGGAGCTGTTTTTT. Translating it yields CASSLLASGTGELFF.

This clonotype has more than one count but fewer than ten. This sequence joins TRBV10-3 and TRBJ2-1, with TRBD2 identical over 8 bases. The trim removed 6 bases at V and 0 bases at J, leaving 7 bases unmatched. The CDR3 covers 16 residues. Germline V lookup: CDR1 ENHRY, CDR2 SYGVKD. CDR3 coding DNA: TGTGCCATCAGCAGTAGCGGGATTGGCTCCTACAATGAGCAGTTCTTC. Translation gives CAISSSGIGSYNEQFF.